The 12 T cell receptor beta chains listed next were all sequenced from one sample in a study of shared clonotypes between healthy human individuals. Naive CD8 cells comprised CD45RO-negative, CCR7-positively selected cells, excluding terminally differentiated effector memory CD45RA+ cells. Only in-frame clones appear in the TCRdb table, and some are missing; sequencing was by immunoSEQ multiplex PCR. This table holds roughly 2.1 million clones, 90% to 95% found once. The sequenced material came from naive CD8+ T cells from PBMCs. Receptor source: a man younger than 35 in good health. Some clones in this sample may be carry-over from other donors' samples.

The J gene is TRBJ2-3, the V gene TRBV15, with 7 bases lining up with TRBD2. Germline CDR1 LNHNV, CDR2 YYDKDF (reference sequence). The CDR3 sequence is 16 residues long. Trimming cost V 5 bases and J 1 base; bases outside gene matches: 9. This CDR3 reads CATSPPLAAGTDTQYF. The CDR3 region has the DNA TGTGCCACCAGCCCACCCCTAGCGGCGGGCACAGATACGCAGTATTTT.

The V call is TRBV13, the J call TRBJ1-2; TRBD1 might be the D (6 bases). With 3 bases removed from V and 8 bases from J, the gap between germline ends came to 16 bases. CDR3 length: 14 amino acids. CDR1 is PRHDT, CDR2 FYEKMQ, per germline (reference sequence). The CDR3 here is CASSFALTGPGYTF. The CDR3 nucleotides are TGTGCCAGCAGCTTTGCCCTTACAGGGCCGGGCTACACCTTC. Complete variable domain (other parts from reference TRBV13 and TRBJ1-2): AAGVIQSPRHLIKEKRETATLKCYPIPRHDTVYWYQQGPGQDPQFLISFYEKMQSDKGSIPDRFSAQQFSDYHSELNMSSLELGDSALYFCASSFALTGPGYTFGSGTRLTVV.

This CDR3 is CSANMGDYEQYF. The CDR3 coding sequence is TGCAGCGCAAATATGGGAGACTACGAGCAGTACTTC. The chain couples TRBV29-1 to TRBJ2-7; a possible D gene is TRBD2 (5 bases). The CDR3 consists of 12 residues. With 7 bases removed from V and 3 bases from J, the gap between germline ends came to 13 bases. Germline assignment: CDR1 SQVTM and CDR2 ANQGSEA.

The chain has TRBV5-4 and TRBJ2-2; 9 bases match TRBD2. V lost 6 bases to trimming and J lost 0 bases; unmatched junction nucleotides: 9. Germline V gene lookup returns CDR1 SGHNT and CDR2 YYREEE (reference sequence). The CDR3 extends over 17 amino acids. CDR3 in DNA: TGTGCCAGCACCGTGGGGAGCGGGAGGACGAACACCGGGGAGCTGTTTTTT. Its protein product is CASTVGSGRTNTGELFF.

The chain joins TRBV27 to TRBJ2-6; no clear D. From germline, CDR1 is MNHEY and CDR2 SMNVEV (reference sequence). The CDR3 sequence is 17 residues long. With 4 bases removed from V and 4 bases from J, the gap between germline ends came to 17 bases. In DNA form, the CDR3 reads TGTGCCAGCAGTTCCGAGACTTTGGCTACCGGGGCCAACGTCCTGACTTTC. Its protein product is CASSSETLATGANVLTF. Full variable domain (missing parts from reference TRBV27 and TRBJ2-6): EAQVTQNPRYLITVTGKKLTVTCSQNMNHEYMSWYRQDPGLGLRQIYYSMNVEVTDKGDVPEGYKVSRKEKRNFPLILESPSPNQTSLYFCASSSETLATGANVLTFGAGSRLTVL.

Points on this clone: Compared with germline, one end of the junction differs, possibly owing to a read error. This chain uses TRBV7-9 with TRBJ2-4; D is perhaps TRBD1 (6 bases). The CDR3 spans 15 residues. Germline V gene data show CDR1 as SEHNR and CDR2 as FQNEAQ (reference sequence). The CDR3 spells CASSLGGLAENIQYF. The DNA for the CDR3 is TGTGCCAGCAGCTTAGGGGGGCTAGCCGAAAACATTCAGTACTTC.

J is TRBJ1-1 and V is TRBV27; perhaps TRBD1 as D (5 bases). V was pared by 6 bases and J by 4 bases, with 21 bases between. The CDR3 extends over 16 amino acids. Per the germline V gene, CDR1 is MNHEY and CDR2 is SMNVEV (reference sequence). Here the CDR3 DNA reads TGTGCCAGCAGCCGCGGGACCCGCCCTGGGACCACTGAAGCTTTCTTT. It translates to CASSRGTRPGTTEAFF.

This chain uses TRBV7-9 with TRBJ2-3; 8 bases map to TRBD2. V lost 1 base to trimming and J lost 2 bases; unmatched junction nucleotides: 2. The CDR3 covers 15 residues. CDR1 SEHNR and CDR2 FQNEAQ come from the germline V gene (reference sequence). This CDR3 reads CASSLVSGATDTQYF. The CDR3 DNA reads as TGTGCCAGCAGCTTAGTTAGCGGGGCCACAGATACGCAGTATTTT.

In DNA form, the CDR3 reads TGTGCCAGCAGTCCAACTCCGGGACTAGCGGGCTACAATGAGCAGTTCTTC. This sequence encodes CASSPTPGLAGYNEQFF. J is TRBJ2-1 and V is TRBV27, with 12 bases matching TRBD2. After removal of 5 bases from V and 3 bases from J, the junction contained 8 bases not matched to a gene. In germline, CDR1 is MNHEY, CDR2 SMNVEV (reference sequence). The CDR3 runs to 17 residues.

The chain has TRBV28 and TRBJ1-2; possible D gene TRBD1, 6 bases. Germline V CDR1 and CDR2: MDHEN, SYDVKM. The CDR3 spans 14 residues. Here the CDR3 reads CVTFPGGADYGYTF. In nucleotides, the CDR3 is TGTGTCACTTTCCCCGGGGGGGCGGACTATGGCTACACCTTC.

The V and J genes are TRBV6-6 and TRBJ2-2; 9 nucleotides match TRBD1. From germline, CDR1 is MNHNY and CDR2 SVGAGI (reference sequence). The CDR3 sequence is 15 residues long. V was clipped by 6 bases and J by 7 bases; unmatched bases: 9. CDR3 protein: CASSPNRGLNGELFF. CDR3 DNA: TGTGCCAGCAGCCCAAACAGGGGGCTGAACGGGGAGCTGTTTTTT.

V is TRBV7-2 and J is TRBJ1-5; D remains unclear. This CDR3 region has 14 residues. Germline values: CDR1 SGHTA, CDR2 FQGNSA. V lost 1 base, J lost 3 bases, and 7 bases lay in between. Written as DNA, the CDR3 is TGTGCCAGCAGCTTAGGTTGGTCCAATCAGCCCCAGCATTTT. This codes for CASSLGWSNQPQHF.